A selection of T cell receptor beta chains follows, all from one sample in a study of multiple sclerosis patients with progressive multifocal leukoencephalopathy. Only in-frame clones appear in the TCRdb table, and some are missing; sequencing was by immunoSEQ multiplex PCR. The data show about 28,000 clones, 88% seen once. Sequencing was performed on PBMCs. The receptor set was obtained from a human donor with multiple sclerosis. The CDR3 runs from the conserved cysteine through the conserved F or W. The D gene is left open where the match is weak. Not all rows give a size; the values are once, few, many and, for expanded clones, a class.

>TRBV9|-|-|TRBJ1-2
CASSSSRDNYGYTF
TGTGCCAGCAGCTCCAGCCGGGACAACTATGGCTACACCTTC
>TRBV28|-|-|TRBJ2-7
CASSPDREAGHEQYF
TGTGCCAGCAGTCCCGACAGGGAAGCGGGCCACGAGCAGTACTTC
>TRBV10-3|-|-|TRBJ2-1
CAISEGNSEVFF
TGCGCCATCAGTGAGGGGAACTCGGAAGTGTTCTTC
>TRBV25-1|-|TRBD1|TRBJ2-3
CASSELKAGTGGTDTQYF
TGTGCCAGCAGTGAATTGAAAGCCGGGACAGGGGGCACAGATACGCAGTATTTT
>TRBV6-1|-|TRBD2|TRBJ2-7
CASSVGLAGGSYEQYF
TGTGCCAGCAGTGTGGGACTAGCGGGGGGTTCCTACGAGCAGTACTTC
>TRBV11-2|-|-|TRBJ2-7
CASSLMQDSYEQYF
TGTGCCAGCAGCTTAATGCAGGACTCCTACGAGCAGTACTTC
>TRBV4-3|-|-|TRBJ2-7
CASSQDVGGLAVNSYEQYF
TGCGCCAGCAGCCAAGACGTAGGGGGACTTGCGGTCAACTCCTACGAGCAGTACTTC
>TRBV18|-|-|TRBJ2-7
CASSSGLSQGEQYF
TGTGCCAGCTCGTCAGGTCTCTCCCAGGGCGAGCAGTACTTC
>TRBV27|-|-|TRBJ1-1
CASSLRWDTQWVLNTEAFF
TGTGCCAGCAGTTTAAGGTGGGACACTCAATGGGTCTTGAACACTGAAGCTTTCTTT
>TRBV6-1|-|-|TRBJ2-7
CATSVRDTDEQYF
TGTGCCACCTCAGTCCGGGACACTGACGAGCAGTACTTC
>TRBV6-6|-|-|TRBJ2-4
CASSWGSDIQYF
TGTGCCAGCAGTTGGGGGAGCGACATTCAGTACTTC
>TRBV2|-|-|TRBJ2-7
CASNIKGGAGEQYF
TGTGCCAGCAACATTAAGGGCGGAGCAGGCGAGCAGTACTTC
>TRBV25-1|-|-|TRBJ2-7
CASILTPGMGSDYEQYF
TGTGCCAGCATTCTCACCCCAGGGATGGGGTCGGACTACGAGCAGTACTTC
>TRBV30|-|-|TRBJ2-5
CAWSHAGQWGETQYF
TGTGCCTGGAGTCATGCGGGACAATGGGGGGAGACCCAGTACTTC
>TRBV6-5|-|-|TRBJ2-7
CASRLYKEYSYEQYF
TGTGCCAGCAGGCTATACAAAGAGTACTCCTACGAGCAGTACTTC
>TRBV10-3|-|TRBD1|TRBJ2-7
CAISTGVYEQYF
TGTGCCATCAGCACAGGGGTCTACGAGCAGTACTTC
>TRBV2|once|-|TRBJ1-2
CASSEAGGAYGYTF
TGTGCCAGCAGTGAAGCGGGGGGTGCCTATGGCTACACCTTC
>TRBV28|-|-|TRBJ2-3
CASSLVSDTQYF
TGTGCCAGCAGTCTGGTCTCCGATACGCAGTATTTT
>TRBV10-2|-|TRBD2|TRBJ2-1
CASSESSGEGDEQFF
TGCGCCAGCAGTGAGTCTAGCGGGGAGGGCGATGAGCAGTTCTTC
>TRBV4-2|-|TRBD2|TRBJ2-1
CASSHGSSGGGWNEQFF
TGTGCCAGCAGCCACGGTTCTAGCGGGGGGGGGTGGAATGAGCAGTTCTTC
>TRBV7-2|-|TRBD1|TRBJ1-1
CASSRTGWRAEAFF
TGTGCCAGCAGCAGGACAGGGTGGAGGGCTGAAGCTTTCTTT
>TRBV27|-|-|TRBJ1-1
CASSLYEGSTEAFF
TGTGCCAGCAGTTTATATGAGGGAAGCACTGAAGCTTTCTTT
>TRBV7-2|-|-|TRBJ2-1
CASSLDSVSEQFF
TGTGCCAGCAGCTTAGATTCAGTCTCTGAGCAGTTCTTC
>TRBV11-2|-|TRBD1|TRBJ1-5
CASSLAPGTGSQPQHF
TGTGCCAGCAGCCTCGCTCCCGGGACAGGGTCCCAGCCCCAGCATTTT
>TRBV19|-|TRBD2|TRBJ2-1
CASSGLGPYNEQFF
TGTGCCAGCAGCGGACTAGGCCCTTACAATGAGCAGTTCTTC
>TRBV9|few|TRBD1|TRBJ1-2
CASSIGTGGDGYTF
TGTGCCAGCAGCATAGGGACAGGGGGCGATGGCTACACCTTC
>TRBV27|-|TRBD1|TRBJ1-2
CASSLSTGGVGGYTF
TGTGCCAGCAGTTTATCAACAGGGGGCGTTGGTGGCTACACCTTC
>TRBV27|few|-|TRBJ2-6
CASSLSGSGANVLTF
TGTGCCAGCAGTTTATCGGGTTCTGGGGCCAACGTCCTGACTTTC
>TRBV7-9|-|-|TRBJ1-1
CASSLAYLNNEAFF
TGTGCCAGCAGCTTAGCCTATTTGAACAATGAAGCTTTCTTT
>TRBV5-6|-|TRBD1|TRBJ1-3
CASSWRVFDRESGNTIYF
TGTGCCAGCAGCTGGAGGGTATTCGACAGGGAGTCGGGAAACACCATATATTTT
>TRBV7-2|-|-|TRBJ1-4
CASSLVPGNEKLFF
TGTGCCAGCAGCTTAGTTCCCGGAAATGAAAAACTGTTTTTT
>TRBV6-5|-|-|TRBJ2-7
CASSYYPDTSSYEQYF
TGTGCCAGCAGTTACTATCCGGACACCTCGTCCTACGAGCAGTACTTC
>TRBV7-9|-|-|TRBJ2-7
CASSFFSSYEQYF
TGTGCCAGCAGCTTTTTTAGCTCCTACGAGCAGTACTTC
>TRBV11-3|-|-|TRBJ2-5
CASSLGMRAGSETQYF
TGTGCCAGCAGCTTAGGCATGAGGGCGGGGTCGGAGACCCAGTACTTC
>TRBV19|-|-|TRBJ1-5
CASSIAGRSNQPQHF
TGTGCCAGTAGTATTGCAGGGAGAAGCAATCAGCCCCAGCATTTT